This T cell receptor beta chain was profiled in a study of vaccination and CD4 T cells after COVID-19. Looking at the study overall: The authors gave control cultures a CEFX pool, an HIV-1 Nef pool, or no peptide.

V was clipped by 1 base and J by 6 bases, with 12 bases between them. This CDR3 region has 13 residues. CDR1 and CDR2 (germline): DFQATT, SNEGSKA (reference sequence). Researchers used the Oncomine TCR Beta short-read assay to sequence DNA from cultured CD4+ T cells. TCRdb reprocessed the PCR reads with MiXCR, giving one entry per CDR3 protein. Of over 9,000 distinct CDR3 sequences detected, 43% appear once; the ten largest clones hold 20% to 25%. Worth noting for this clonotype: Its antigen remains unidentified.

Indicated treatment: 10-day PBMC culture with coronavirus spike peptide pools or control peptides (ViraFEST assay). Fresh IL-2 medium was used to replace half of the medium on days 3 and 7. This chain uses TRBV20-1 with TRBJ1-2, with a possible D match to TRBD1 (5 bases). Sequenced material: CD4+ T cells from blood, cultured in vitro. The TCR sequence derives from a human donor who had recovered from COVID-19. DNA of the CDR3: TGCAGTGCTAGAGCCCCTCTAGGGGATGGCTACACCTTC. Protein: CSARAPLGDGYTF.